This T cell receptor beta chain was profiled in a study of early stage breast cancer tumors. Generated by immunoSEQ multiplex PCR, the TCRdb table keeps only in-frame clones and is missing some. The sample shows fewer than 50,000 clones, about two thirds of them seen only once. Germline-derived CDR1 and CDR2 are SGHVS and FNYEAQ. The CDR3 sequence is 14 residues long. The V gene lost 0 bases and the J gene lost 8 bases, with 13 bases spanning the gap. The origin of this receptor is a person aged 45-65 years with breast cancer. The sequencing sample was made of blood. The chain combines TRBV7-6 with TRBJ1-2; D is perhaps TRBD1 (6 bases). The CDR3: CASSLAGAGDGYTF. In nucleotides, the CDR3 is TGTGCCAGCAGCTTAGCGGGGGCAGGGGACGGCTACACCTTC. The full variable domain, its missing parts supplied by reference TRBV7-6 and TRBJ1-2, is GAGVSQSPRYKVTKRGQDVALRCDPISGHVSLYWYRQALGQGPEFLTYFNYEAQQDKSGLPNDRFSAERPEGSISTLTIQRTEQRDSAMYRCASSLAGAGDGYTFGSGTRLTVV.